Here is one T cell receptor (beta chain) with its context. How the authors handled the data: Amplified reference gene primers provided the basis for estimating nucleated cell counts. Clones were sequenced by immunoSEQ multiplex PCR, and TCRdb holds only the in-frame ones, with some missing. For V, J and clone size, that table is used; D and trimming come from the DNA. The sample records about 44,000 clones, around 80% being singletons. The junction had 5 bases not matched to a gene; V was cut back by 6 bases and J by 2 bases. This CDR3 has 14 amino acids. Germline loops: CDR1 LNHDA, CDR2 SQIVND (reference sequence). These data belong to a study of blood T cell repertoires in COVID-19. Across the study: Sites in the United States, Italy and Spain provided acute and convalescent COVID-19 samples. T cells, B-cell-depleted T cells, or PBMCs provided the cDNA or gDNA that served as material.

This TCR was sampled from a human donor in a cohort sampled during active COVID-19. The sample taken for sequencing was peripheral blood. This chain uses TRBV19 with TRBJ2-3, with 7 positions matching TRBD1. Written as DNA, the CDR3 is TGTGCCAGTAGGAAGGGGGCGGTCACAGATACGCAGTATTTT. Translating gives CASRKGAVTDTQYF.